This T cell receptor (beta chain) is from a study of blood T cells in healthy people across ages. Looking at the study overall: About one barcoded beta molecule per two T cells came from capture by template switching.

Donors ranged from roughly 6 to 100 years old and were healthy Caucasians in Russia. Trimming cost V 1 base and J 7 bases, with 14 bases left between them. There are 14 residues in the CDR3. With a J-beta primer mix and a sample-barcoded 5' primer, a second PCR ran 7 to 11 cycles. In TCRdb, the 5' RACE reads were re-called with MiXCR into one record per CDR3 protein. The sample shows approximately 960,000 distinct CDR3 sequences, about 28% of them seen only once. These data also featured in a second study, about T cells of mothers and their children. That report adds: Extracted RNA, in its entirety, went into cDNA synthesis at roughly 1.4 ug per 15 ul. Reads obtained per mother exceeded 9 million TCR beta CDR3 reads, with approximately 3 million obtained per child.

The sequence came from a woman aged 35 to 49 in good health. V and J are TRBV12-3 or TRBV12-4 and TRBJ2-7; a weak D match, TRBD1 (6 bases). Sequences were obtained from blood. The CDR3 protein is CASSLVYREGEQYF. The CDR3, as DNA: TGTGCCAGCAGTTTAGTTTACAGGGAAGGAGAGCAGTACTTC.